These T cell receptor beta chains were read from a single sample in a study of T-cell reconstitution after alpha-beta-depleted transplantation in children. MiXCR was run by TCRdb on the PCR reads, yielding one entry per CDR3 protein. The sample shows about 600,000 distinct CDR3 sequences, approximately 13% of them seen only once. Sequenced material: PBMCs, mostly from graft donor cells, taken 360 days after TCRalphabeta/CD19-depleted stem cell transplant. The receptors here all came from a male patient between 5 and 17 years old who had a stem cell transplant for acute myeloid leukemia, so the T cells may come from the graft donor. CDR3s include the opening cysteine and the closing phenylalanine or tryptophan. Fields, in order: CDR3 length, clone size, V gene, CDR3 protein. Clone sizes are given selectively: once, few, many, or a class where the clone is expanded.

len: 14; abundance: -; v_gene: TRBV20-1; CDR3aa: CSASTRRSYNEQFF
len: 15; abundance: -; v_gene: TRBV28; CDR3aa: CACSLVWVSYNEQFF
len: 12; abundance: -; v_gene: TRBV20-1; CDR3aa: CSGTGRWDEQYF
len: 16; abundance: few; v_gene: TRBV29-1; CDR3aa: CSVDTGGGTSGNTIYF
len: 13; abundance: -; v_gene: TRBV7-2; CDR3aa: CASSRDRVETQYF
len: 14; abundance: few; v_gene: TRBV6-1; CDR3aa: CASSASGRKETQYF
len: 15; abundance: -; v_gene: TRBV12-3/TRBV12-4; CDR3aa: CASSWTGKPINEQFF
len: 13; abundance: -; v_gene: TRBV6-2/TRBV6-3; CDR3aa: CASSSWRYNEQFF
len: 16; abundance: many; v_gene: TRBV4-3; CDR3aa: CASSQDWDGPTDTQYF
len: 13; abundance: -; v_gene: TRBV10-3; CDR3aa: CAISYRDPGEQYF
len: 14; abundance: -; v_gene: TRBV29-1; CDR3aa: CSVLTANPFYEQYF
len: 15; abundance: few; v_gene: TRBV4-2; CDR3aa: CASSQGLAVRLGQFF
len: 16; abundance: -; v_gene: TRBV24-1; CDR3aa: CATSDLRQGRGETQYF
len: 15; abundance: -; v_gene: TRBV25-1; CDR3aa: CASSDITGTRSEQYF
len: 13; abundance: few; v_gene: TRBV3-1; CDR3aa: CASSLGTSAEQYF
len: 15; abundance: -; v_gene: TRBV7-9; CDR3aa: CASSSGTGVNSPLHF
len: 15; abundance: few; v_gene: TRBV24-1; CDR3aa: CATRGTGITGELFFF
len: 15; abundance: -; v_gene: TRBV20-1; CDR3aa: CSARLAGGPHGELFF
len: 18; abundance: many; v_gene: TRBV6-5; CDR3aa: CASSYRSGSNTPYNEQFF
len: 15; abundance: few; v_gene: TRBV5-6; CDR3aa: CASSTTGTGQETQYF
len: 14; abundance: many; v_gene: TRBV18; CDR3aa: CASSPPQGFYEQYF
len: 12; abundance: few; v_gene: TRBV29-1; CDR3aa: CSVGTGPGGQYF
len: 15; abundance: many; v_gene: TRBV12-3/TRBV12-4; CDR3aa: CASSLRQVYRDTQYF
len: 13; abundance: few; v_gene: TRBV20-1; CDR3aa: CSAWGTITGELFF
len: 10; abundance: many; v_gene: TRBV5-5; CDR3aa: CASGHYEQYF
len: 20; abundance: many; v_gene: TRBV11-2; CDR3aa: CASSLQILAGVIKSYNEQFF
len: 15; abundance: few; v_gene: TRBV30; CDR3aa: CAYGQGQASRDTQYF
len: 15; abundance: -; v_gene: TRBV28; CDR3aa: CASSLQEALTDTQYF